The 3 T cell receptor beta chains given below trace back to one sample, sequenced in a study of T-cell reconstitution after alpha-beta-depleted transplantation in children. Preparing the TCRbeta library involved the use of unique molecular identifiers. From the PCR reads, TCRdb called clonotypes with MiXCR, one entry per CDR3 protein. The sample lists 300,000 to 400,000 distinct CDR3 sequences; around 15% were seen once. The material sequenced was PBMCs, mostly from graft donor cells, taken 360 days after TCRalphabeta/CD19-depleted stem cell transplant. The receptor set was obtained from a male patient between 2 and 9 years old who had a stem cell transplant for acute lymphoblastic leukemia, so the T cells may come from the graft donor.

V is TRBV6-1 and J is TRBJ2-5; perhaps TRBD2 as D (5 bases). With 7 bases removed from V and 0 bases from J, the gap between germline ends came to 9 bases. The CDR3 totals 13 residues. CDR1 and CDR2 (germline): MNHNS, SASEGT. The CDR3 is CASKRQYQETQYF. The CDR3 coding sequence is TGTGCCAGCAAGCGGCAATACCAAGAGACCCAGTACTTC.

This clonotype was seen a handful of times. This chain connects TRBV20-1 to TRBJ1-6; 10 positions match TRBD1. The CDR3 totals 16 residues. The junction had 6 bases not matched to a gene; V was cut back by 2 bases and J by 5 bases. Germline CDR1 is DFQATT and CDR2 is SNEGSKA (reference sequence). CDR3 in amino acids: CSARNPGQGNNSPLHF. CDR3 in DNA: TGCAGTGCTAGAAACCCGGGACAGGGGAATAATTCACCCCTCCACTTT.

At least ten counts were recorded for this clonotype. The V gene is TRBV28, the J gene TRBJ2-2; no clear D gene. Looked up from germline, CDR1 is MDHEN and CDR2 is SYDVKM. The germline V and J ends were trimmed by 6 bases and 6 bases, with 8 bases remaining between them. This CDR3 is 12 amino acids long. The CDR3 bases are TGTGCCAGCAGCTTGTCGTCCGGGGAGCTGTTTTTT. Amino acids: CASSLSSGELFF.